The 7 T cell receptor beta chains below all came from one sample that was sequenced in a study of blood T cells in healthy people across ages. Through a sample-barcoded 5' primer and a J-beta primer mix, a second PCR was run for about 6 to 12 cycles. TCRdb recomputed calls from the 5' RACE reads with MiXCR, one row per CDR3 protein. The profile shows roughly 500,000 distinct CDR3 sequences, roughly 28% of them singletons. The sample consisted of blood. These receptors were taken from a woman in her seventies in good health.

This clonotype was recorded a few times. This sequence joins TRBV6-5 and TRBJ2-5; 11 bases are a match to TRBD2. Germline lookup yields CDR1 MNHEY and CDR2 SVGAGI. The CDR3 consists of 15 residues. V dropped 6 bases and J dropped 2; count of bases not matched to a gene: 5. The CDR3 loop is CASSKRLAGQETQYF. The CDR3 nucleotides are TGTGCCAGCAGCAAGAGACTAGCGGGGCAAGAGACCCAGTACTTC.

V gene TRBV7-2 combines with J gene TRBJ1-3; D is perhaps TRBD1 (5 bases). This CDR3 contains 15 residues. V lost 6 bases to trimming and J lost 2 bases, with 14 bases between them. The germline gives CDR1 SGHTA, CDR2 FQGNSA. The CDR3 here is CASSFPRGAGNTIYF. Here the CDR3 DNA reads TGTGCCAGCAGTTTTCCACGGGGGGCTGGAAACACCATATATTTT.

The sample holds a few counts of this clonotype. CDR3 coding DNA: TGTGCCAGCAGCCTGACTAGCGGGGGAGTCACCGGGGAGCTGTTTTTT. It specifies CASSLTSGGVTGELFF. This chain connects TRBV7-9 to TRBJ2-2; 12 bases line up with TRBD2. Trimming at V came to 5 bases and at J to 4 bases, leaving 5 bases not matched to a gene. The CDR3 is 16 residues long. Germline CDR1 and CDR2: SEHNR and FQNEAQ (reference sequence).

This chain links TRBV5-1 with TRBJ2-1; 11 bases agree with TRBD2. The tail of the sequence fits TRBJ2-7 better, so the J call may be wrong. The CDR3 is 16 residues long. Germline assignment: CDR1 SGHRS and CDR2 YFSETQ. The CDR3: CASSKNSGGATYEQYF. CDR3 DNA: TGCGCCAGCAGCAAGAATAGCGGGGGGGCCACCTACGAGCAGTACTTC.

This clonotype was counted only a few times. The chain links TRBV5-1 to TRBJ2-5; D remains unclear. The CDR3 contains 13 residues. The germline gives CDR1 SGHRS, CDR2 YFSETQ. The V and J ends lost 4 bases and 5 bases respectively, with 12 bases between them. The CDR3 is CASSPTIGETQYF. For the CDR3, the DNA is TGCGCCAGCAGCCCGACCATAGGGGAGACCCAGTACTTC.

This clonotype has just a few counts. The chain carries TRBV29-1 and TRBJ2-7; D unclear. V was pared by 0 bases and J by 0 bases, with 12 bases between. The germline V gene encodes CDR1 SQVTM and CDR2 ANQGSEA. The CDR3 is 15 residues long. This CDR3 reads CSVEELGSSSYEQYF. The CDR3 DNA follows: TGCAGCGTTGAAGAATTAGGGTCTAGCTCCTACGAGCAGTACTTC.

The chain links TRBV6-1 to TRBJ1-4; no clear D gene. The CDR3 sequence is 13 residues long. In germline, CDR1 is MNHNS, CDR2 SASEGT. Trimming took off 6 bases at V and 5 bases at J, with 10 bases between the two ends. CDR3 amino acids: CASRRSINEKLFF. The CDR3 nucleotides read TGTGCCAGCAGGCGGTCGATAAATGAAAAACTGTTTTTT.